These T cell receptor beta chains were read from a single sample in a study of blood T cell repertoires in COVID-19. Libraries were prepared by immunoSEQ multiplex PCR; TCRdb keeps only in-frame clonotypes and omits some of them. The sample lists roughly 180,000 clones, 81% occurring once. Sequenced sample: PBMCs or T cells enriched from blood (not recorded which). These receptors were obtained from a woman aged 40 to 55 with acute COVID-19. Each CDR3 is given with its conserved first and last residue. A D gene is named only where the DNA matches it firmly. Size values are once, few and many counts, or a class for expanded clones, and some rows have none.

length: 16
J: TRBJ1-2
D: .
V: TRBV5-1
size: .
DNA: TGCGCCAGCAGCTTGGAGTCTTGGCAGAACTCGGGGGGCTACACCTTC
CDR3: CASSLESWQNSGGYTF

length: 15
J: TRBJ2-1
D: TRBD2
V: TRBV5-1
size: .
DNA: TGCGCCAGCAGCCCGGGACTAGGGGTGGAGGATGAGCAGTTCTTC
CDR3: CASSPGLGVEDEQFF

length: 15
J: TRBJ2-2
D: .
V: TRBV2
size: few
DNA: TGTGCCAGCAGCCACTCCCTGCAGGGGGGCGGGGAGCTGTTTTTT
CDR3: CASSHSLQGGGELFF

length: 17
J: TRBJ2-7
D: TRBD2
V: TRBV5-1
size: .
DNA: TGCGCCAGCAGGGTGGGTTGGGGACTAGCGAACTCCTACGAGCAGTACTTC
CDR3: CASRVGWGLANSYEQYF

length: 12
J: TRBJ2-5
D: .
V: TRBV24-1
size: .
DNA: TGTGCCACCAGTGATTTTTCGGAGACCCAGTACTTC
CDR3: CATSDFSETQYF

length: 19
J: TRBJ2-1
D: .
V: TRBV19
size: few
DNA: TGTGCCAGTAGTATAGTTACGGGACAAGTCGAAAGCTCCTACAATGAGCAGTTCTTC
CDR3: CASSIVTGQVESSYNEQFF

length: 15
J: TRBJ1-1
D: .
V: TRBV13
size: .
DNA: TGTGCCAGCAGCCCCTCCCCCTATTTTGGCACTGAAGCTTTCTTT
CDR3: CASSPSPYFGTEAFF

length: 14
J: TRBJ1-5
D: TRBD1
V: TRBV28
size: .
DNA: TGTGCCAGCAGTTTAAGACAGGGGCCTCAGCCCCAGCATTTT
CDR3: CASSLRQGPQPQHF

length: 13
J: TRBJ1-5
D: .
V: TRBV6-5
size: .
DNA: TGTGCCAGCAGTACCGGGGGGTATCAGCCCCAGCATTTT
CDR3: CASSTGGYQPQHF

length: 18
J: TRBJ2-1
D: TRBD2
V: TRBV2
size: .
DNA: TGTGCCAGCTTCCCCCAACTAGCGGGAGGGGATACTTACAATGAGCAGTTCTTC
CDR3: CASFPQLAGGDTYNEQFF

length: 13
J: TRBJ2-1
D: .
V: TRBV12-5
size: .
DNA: TGTGCTAGTGGTTTGCTCGCCCTAGATGAGCAGTTCTTC
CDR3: CASGLLALDEQFF

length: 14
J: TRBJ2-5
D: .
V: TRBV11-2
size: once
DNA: TGTGCCAGCAGCCTTCTAGCGTTTCAAGAGACCCAGTACTTC
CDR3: CASSLLAFQETQYF

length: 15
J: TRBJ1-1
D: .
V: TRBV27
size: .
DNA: TGTGCCAGCAGCCAATCCGGACAGAAGAACACTGAAGCTTTCTTT
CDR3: CASSQSGQKNTEAFF

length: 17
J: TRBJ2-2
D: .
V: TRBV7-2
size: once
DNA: TGTGCCAGCAGCTCTCGAACGGGATCGGGCCAAACCGGGGAGCTGTTTTTT
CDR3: CASSSRTGSGQTGELFF

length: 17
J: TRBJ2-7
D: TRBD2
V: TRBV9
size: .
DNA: TGTGCCAGCAGCGTAGCCGTTGGGGTAGCGGGCTACTACGAGCAGTACTTC
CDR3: CASSVAVGVAGYYEQYF

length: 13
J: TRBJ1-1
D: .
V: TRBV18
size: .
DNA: TGTGCCAGCTCACCCGGGGGAAACACTGAAGCTTTCTTT
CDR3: CASSPGGNTEAFF

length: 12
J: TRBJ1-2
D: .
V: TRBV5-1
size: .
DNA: TGCGCCAGCAGCACCCTCGGCTATGGCTACACCTTC
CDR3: CASSTLGYGYTF

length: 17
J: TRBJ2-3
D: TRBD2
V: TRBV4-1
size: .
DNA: TGCGCCAGCAGCCAAGGCTCGGGACTAGCGAGCACAGATACGCAGTATTTT
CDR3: CASSQGSGLASTDTQYF

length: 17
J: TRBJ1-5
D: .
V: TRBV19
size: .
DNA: TGTGCCAGTAGTATAGATCTTGGGGGGTATAGCAATCAGCCCCAGCATTTT
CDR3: CASSIDLGGYSNQPQHF

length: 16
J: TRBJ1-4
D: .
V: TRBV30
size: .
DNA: TGTGCCTGGAGTGACCGCCGGGGAGCAACTAATGAAAAACTGTTTTTT
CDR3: CAWSDRRGATNEKLFF

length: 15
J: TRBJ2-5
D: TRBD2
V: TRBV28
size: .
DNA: TGTGCCAGCCGCTCGGCGGGAGGGGGGGAAGAGACCCAGTACTTC
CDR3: CASRSAGGGEETQYF

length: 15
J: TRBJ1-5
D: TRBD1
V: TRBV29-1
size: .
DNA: TGCAGCGTTTCCTTGGACAGGGGTAGCAATCAGCCCCAGCATTTT
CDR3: CSVSLDRGSNQPQHF

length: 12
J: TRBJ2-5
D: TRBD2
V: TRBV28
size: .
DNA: TGTGCCAGCAGTTTAGGGGGGAGGGCCCAGTACTTC
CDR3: CASSLGGRAQYF

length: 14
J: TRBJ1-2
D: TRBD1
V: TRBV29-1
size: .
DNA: TGCAGCGTTGGGACTCAGGGGGCGAGGAATGGCTACACCTTC
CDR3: CSVGTQGARNGYTF

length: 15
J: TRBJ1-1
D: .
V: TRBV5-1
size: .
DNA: TGCGCCAGCAGCTTCGATCCCCAGGGGAACACTGAAGCTTTCTTT
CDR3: CASSFDPQGNTEAFF

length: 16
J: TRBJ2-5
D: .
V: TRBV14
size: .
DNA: TGTGCCAGCAGCCAAGCTGGGGAGGCGGAAGGGGAGACCCAGTACTTC
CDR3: CASSQAGEAEGETQYF

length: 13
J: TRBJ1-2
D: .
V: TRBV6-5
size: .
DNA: TGTGCCAGCAGTTCACGGACATTGCTTGGCTACACCTTC
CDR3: CASSSRTLLGYTF

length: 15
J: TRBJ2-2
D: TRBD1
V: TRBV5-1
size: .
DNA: TGCGCCAGCAGCATCGGGACAGCTCTCACCGGGGAGCTGTTTTTT
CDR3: CASSIGTALTGELFF

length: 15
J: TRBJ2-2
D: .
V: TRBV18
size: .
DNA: TGTGCCAGCTCACCAGAGGCAGCCCCCACCGGGGAGCTGTTTTTT
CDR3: CASSPEAAPTGELFF

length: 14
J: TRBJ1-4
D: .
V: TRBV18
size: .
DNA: TGTGCCAGCTCACCAGCTGGACAGAATGAAAAACTGTTTTTT
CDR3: CASSPAGQNEKLFF

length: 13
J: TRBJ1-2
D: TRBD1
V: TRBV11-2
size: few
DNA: TGTGCCAGCAGCTTGGGGACAGGGGATGGCTACACCTTC
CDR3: CASSLGTGDGYTF

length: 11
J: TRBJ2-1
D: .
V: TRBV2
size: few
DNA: TGTGCCAGCCTGAGGAGAAATGAGCAGTTCTTC
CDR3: CASLRRNEQFF

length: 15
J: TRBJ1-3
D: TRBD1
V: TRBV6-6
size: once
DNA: TGTGCCAGCATTGACAGGGAAGAGTCTGGAAACACCATATATTTT
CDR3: CASIDREESGNTIYF

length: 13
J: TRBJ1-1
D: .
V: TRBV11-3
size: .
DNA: TGTGCCAGCAGTACGACACCCAACACTGAAGCTTTCTTT
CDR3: CASSTTPNTEAFF

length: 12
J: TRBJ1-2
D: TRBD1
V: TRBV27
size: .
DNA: TGTGCCAGCAGTTCCGCAGGGGGGGGCTACACCTTC
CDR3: CASSSAGGGYTF

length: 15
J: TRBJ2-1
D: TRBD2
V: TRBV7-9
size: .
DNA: TGTGCCAGCAGCGTCTTAGCGGGAGTTGTCAATGAGCAGTTCTTC
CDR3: CASSVLAGVVNEQFF

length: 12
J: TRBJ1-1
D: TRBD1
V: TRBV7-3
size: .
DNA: TGTGCCAGCGGTACAGGGGAACAAGAAGCTTTCTTT
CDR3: CASGTGEQEAFF

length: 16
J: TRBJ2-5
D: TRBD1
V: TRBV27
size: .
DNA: TGTGCCAGCAGTAAAAATGGACAGGGAAGGCAAGAGACCCAGTACTTC
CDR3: CASSKNGQGRQETQYF

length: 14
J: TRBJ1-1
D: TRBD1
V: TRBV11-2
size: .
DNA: TGTGCCAGCAGCTTAGCTCCAGGGGGCACTGAAGCTTTCTTT
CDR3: CASSLAPGGTEAFF